These 32 T cell receptor beta chains were all obtained from the same sample, sequenced in a study of Ad26.COV2.S vaccination and SARS-CoV-2 variants. Treatment reported: around 19 received Ad26.COV2.S at low or high dose, single or two shots; about five received placebo; per-sample allocation not given. After the first vaccine or placebo injection, samples were drawn on day 63. Sequencing used immunoSEQ multiplex PCR; TCRdb keeps in-frame clones, though not all of them. Among hundreds of thousands of clones listed, about 93% were seen once. The starting material was peripheral blood, obtained in a trial of Ad26.COV2.S vaccine versus placebo. The receptors originated from a person between 18 and 60 years old who received the Ad26.COV2.S COVID-19 vaccine or a placebo.

The chain employs TRBV10-3 and TRBJ2-7; 8 bases align to TRBD2. Trimming removed 7 bases from V and 6 bases from J; junction bases left unmatched: 11. CDR1 and CDR2 (germline): ENHRY, SYGVKD. This CDR3 has 14 amino acids. The CDR3: CAINQLAGGPEQYF. Here the CDR3 DNA reads TGTGCCATCAATCAGCTAGCGGGTGGTCCCGAGCAGTACTTC.

The V call is TRBV4-3, the J call TRBJ2-7; 7 bases agree with TRBD1. With V trimmed by 0 bases and J by 3 bases, 5 bases remained unmatched. The CDR3 covers 15 residues. From germline, CDR1 is LGHNA and CDR2 YSLEER. CDR3 sequence reads: CASSQDSGQFYEQYF. As DNA, the CDR3 is TGCGCCAGCAGCCAAGACTCGGGACAGTTCTACGAGCAGTACTTC.

The V call is TRBV27, the J call TRBJ2-3; D may correspond to TRBD1 or TRBD2 (6 bases each). CDR1 MNHEY and CDR2 SMNVEV come from the germline V gene (reference sequence). This CDR3 spans 14 amino acids. V shed 1 base and J shed 6 bases, with 11 bases lying between them. The CDR3 DNA reads TGTGCCAGCAGTTTATGGGGGGCGGATGATACGCAGTATTTT. Residues: CASSLWGADDTQYF.

This clone has just one count. J is TRBJ2-7 and V is TRBV2; 10 bases match TRBD2. After removal of 6 bases from V and 9 bases from J, the junction contained 8 bases not matched to a gene. The germline V gene has CDR1 SNHLY and CDR2 FYNNEI. The CDR3 totals 13 residues. The CDR3 spells CASRLLAGARQYF. The DNA for the CDR3 is TGTGCCAGCAGGTTGCTAGCGGGAGCGCGGCAGTACTTC.

The rearrangement uses TRBV6-2 or TRBV6-3 and TRBJ2-1, with 7 nucleotides matching TRBD2. The germline gives CDR1 MNHEY, CDR2 SVGEGT. The CDR3 has 16 residues. The V and J ends lost 2 bases and 4 bases, in that order; junction bases with no gene match: 8. Here the CDR3 reads CASSYVTSRIYNEQFF. DNA for the CDR3: TGTGCCAGCAGTTACGTGACTAGCAGGATTTACAATGAGCAGTTCTTC.

The V gene is TRBV20-1, the J gene TRBJ1-2; D might be TRBD1 (6 bases). The CDR3 extends over 12 amino acids. CDR1 is DFQATT, CDR2 SNEGSKA, per germline (reference sequence). With 3 bases removed from V and 6 bases from J, the gap between germline ends came to 11 bases. The CDR3 reads CSASRGIDGYTF. CDR3 DNA: TGCAGTGCTAGTAGGGGGATAGATGGCTACACCTTC.

This sequence joins TRBV3-1 (or the pseudogene TRBV3-2) and TRBJ2-5, with D tentatively TRBD1 (6 bases). Germline values: CDR1 LGHDT, CDR2 YNNKEL (reference sequence). CDR3 size: 14 residues. V was cut by 8 bases and J by 4 bases, with 17 bases left in between. The CDR3 loop is CASAMQGFRETQYF. CDR3 nucleotide sequence: TGTGCCAGCGCTATGCAGGGGTTCAGAGAGACCCAGTACTTC.

This sequence joins TRBV6-1 and TRBJ1-5; 7 bases fit TRBD1. CDR3 length equals 17 residues. The V gene end was trimmed by 2 bases and the J gene end by 0 bases; junction bases not matched to a gene: 7. The germline gives CDR1 MNHNS, CDR2 SASEGT. The DNA of the CDR3 is TGTGCCAGCAGTGAACGGGGACAGCAATATAGCAATCAGCCCCAGCATTTT. Translated: CASSERGQQYSNQPQHF.

V usage is TRBV7-2 and J usage is TRBJ1-3; 7 bases are shared with TRBD1. The CDR3 has 16 residues. Germline assignment: CDR1 SGHTA and CDR2 FQGNSA. Trimming at V came to 5 bases and at J to 2 bases, leaving 9 bases not matched to a gene. The CDR3 nucleotides are TGTGCCAGCAGCCCGTTGACAGGGATCGCTGGAAACACCATATATTTT. Its translation is CASSPLTGIAGNTIYF.

Here the CDR3 reads CASSISHGAKYEQYF. The CDR3 region has the DNA TGTGCCAGTAGTATATCTCACGGCGCCAAATACGAGCAGTACTTC. The V gene is TRBV19, the J gene TRBJ2-7, with D unclear. V was shortened by 2 bases and J by 4 bases, with 15 bases between the two germline ends. CDR3 length: 15 amino acids. The germline V gene has CDR1 LNHDA and CDR2 SQIVND (reference sequence).

The rearrangement joins TRBV6-6 to TRBJ1-3; D unresolved. This CDR3 region has 14 residues. V was shortened by 7 bases and J by 1 base, with 11 bases between the two germline ends. Germline CDR1 reads MNHNY; CDR2 reads SVGAGI (reference sequence). The CDR3 DNA follows: TGTGCCAGCATTAACGCAGGTTCTGGAAACACCATATATTTT. Protein: CASINAGSGNTIYF.

V usage is TRBV11-2 and J usage is TRBJ2-3, with 15 bases lining up with TRBD2. The CDR3 loop spans 16 amino acids. Germline assignment: CDR1 SGHAT and CDR2 FQNNGV. The V and J ends lost 4 bases and 3 bases, in that order; junction bases with no gene match: 2. CDR3 coding DNA: TGTGCCAGCAGCTCGGGGACTAGCGGGAGGACAGATACGCAGTATTTT. Its protein is CASSSGTSGRTDTQYF.

In this sample, this clone turned up once. The gene calls are TRBV3-1 (or the pseudogene TRBV3-2) and TRBJ1-4; the match to TRBD1 covers 8 bases. The CDR3 sequence is 16 residues long. Germline V CDR1 and CDR2: LGHDT, YNNKEL (reference sequence). J lost 2 bases, V lost 4 bases, and 6 bases had no gene match. The CDR3 spells CASSPQGARTNEKLFF. DNA of the CDR3: TGTGCCAGCAGCCCGCAGGGGGCGCGGACTAATGAAAAACTGTTTTTT.

The chain recombines TRBV2 with TRBJ1-2, with no clear D. V was trimmed by 6 bases and J by 8 bases, leaving 28 bases between them. Germline V gene lookup returns CDR1 SNHLY and CDR2 FYNNEI. This CDR3 is 17 amino acids long. CDR3 in DNA: TGTGCCAGCAGGAGACACTCCGGGTCAACCCGGAGCACGGGCTACACCTTC. Its translation: CASRRHSGSTRSTGYTF.

The chain links TRBV11-2 to TRBJ1-1; D is ambiguous. CDR3 length: 12 amino acids. V dropped 4 bases and J dropped 7 bases, with 10 bases sitting between them. Germline assignment: CDR1 SGHAT and CDR2 FQNNGV. The CDR3 reads CASSSTSGEAFF. DNA for the CDR3: TGTGCCAGCAGCTCCACATCCGGTGAAGCTTTCTTT.

The chain carries TRBV4-3 and TRBJ1-1; D is undetermined. Germline V gene data show CDR1 as LGHNA and CDR2 as YSLEER. Trimming stripped 1 base from V and 1 base from J, with 16 bases between. The CDR3 covers 17 residues. In nucleotides, the CDR3 is TGCGCCAGCAGCCAAGTCTTGTTGGTCAGAAGGAACACTGAAGCTTTCTTT. This codes for CASSQVLLVRRNTEAFF.

The chain carries TRBV6-5 and TRBJ2-1; D is unresolved. Trimming pared 8 bases from V and 9 bases from J, leaving 11 bases between. The CDR3 extends over 11 amino acids. In germline, CDR1 is MNHEY, CDR2 SVGAGI. The CDR3 nucleotides read TGTGCCAGCGTTCGAAGTGGTGAGCAGTTCTTC. Protein product: CASVRSGEQFF.

The V gene is TRBV9, the J gene TRBJ2-1; possible D gene TRBD2, 6 bases. Germline-derived CDR1 and CDR2 are SGDLS and YYNGEE. This CDR3 contains 14 residues. V was cut by 0 bases and J by 9 bases, with 13 bases left in between. CDR3 in DNA: TGTGCCAGCAGCGTAGTTCGGGGGAGCGGTGAGCAGTTCTTC. Translating gives CASSVVRGSGEQFF.

The chain is built from TRBV4-3 and TRBJ2-7; D possibly corresponds to TRBD2 (6 bases). This CDR3 has 15 residues. Trimming pared 0 bases from V and 2 bases from J, leaving 11 bases between. The germline gives CDR1 LGHNA, CDR2 YSLEER. The CDR3 region has the DNA TGCGCCAGCAGCCAAGAGAACGGGGGACCCTACGAGCAGTACTTC. It codes for CASSQENGGPYEQYF.

This clone appeared a single time. The rearrangement links TRBV30 to TRBJ2-2; 8 nucleotides agree with TRBD1. The CDR3 sequence is 15 residues long. V shed 2 bases and J 5 bases; nucleotides not matched to a gene: 7. Germline V gives CDR1 GTSNPN, CDR2 SVGIG (reference sequence). CDR3 nucleotide sequence: TGTGCCTGGAGTAGGCCAGGGGGCAGGACCGGGGAGCTGTTTTTT. Its translation is CAWSRPGGRTGELFF.

The CDR3 DNA sequence: TGCGCCAGCAGCCAAACCGTGGGGCCCAACTACTACGAGCAGTACTTC. It codes for CASSQTVGPNYYEQYF. This chain links TRBV4-3 with TRBJ2-7; D perhaps matches TRBD1 (5 bases). The CDR3 is made up of 16 amino acids. V was shortened by 2 bases and J by 3 bases, with 17 bases between the two germline ends. Germline CDR1 LGHNA, CDR2 YSLEER.

This rearrangement joins TRBV6-6 to TRBJ1-2, with 9 bases that match TRBD1. This CDR3 comprises 15 residues. With V trimmed by 6 bases and J by 5 bases, 10 bases remained unmatched. The germline CDR1 and CDR2 sequences are MNHNY and SVGAGI (reference sequence). CDR3 sequence (DNA): TGTGCCAGCAGGGCTGGACAGGGGTATACATATGGCTACACCTTC. Protein sequence: CASRAGQGYTYGYTF.

The chain couples TRBV2 to TRBJ2-5, with D possibly being TRBD1 or TRBD2 (5 bases each). This CDR3 is 15 amino acids long. The germline V and J ends were trimmed by 1 base and 4 bases, with 13 bases remaining between them. CDR1 is SNHLY, CDR2 FYNNEI, per germline. CDR3 in amino acids: CASSEGDPRGETQYF. DNA for the CDR3: TGTGCCAGCAGTGAAGGGGACCCCCGAGGAGAGACCCAGTACTTC.

There are a few counts of this clone. This chain uses TRBV27 with TRBJ1-5; D is unclear. Germline CDR1 is MNHEY and CDR2 is SMNVEV (reference sequence). This CDR3 region has 12 residues. Trimming cost V 5 bases and J 7 bases, with 9 bases left between them. CDR3 sequence reads: CASSKVGQPQHF. As DNA, the CDR3 is TGTGCCAGCAGTAAGGTAGGGCAGCCCCAGCATTTT.

CDR3 in DNA: TGTGCCAGCAGCTTGGGGACAGGGGCCCAACAGGGGTACTTC. Its protein product is CASSLGTGAQQGYF. This chain connects TRBV5-5 to TRBJ2-7; TRBD1 aligns across 9 bases. J lost 12 bases, V lost 0 bases, and 10 bases had no gene match. CDR1 SGHKS and CDR2 YYEKEE come from the germline V gene (reference sequence). CDR3 size: 14 residues.

The chain joins TRBV28 to TRBJ2-2; 10 nucleotides align to TRBD2. Germline values: CDR1 MDHEN, CDR2 SYDVKM. J lost 5 bases, V lost 6 bases, and 6 bases had no gene match. This CDR3 is 15 amino acids long. The CDR3 region is CASSPSGSSTGELFF. CDR3 in DNA: TGTGCCAGCAGCCCTAGCGGGAGTAGTACCGGGGAGCTGTTTTTT.

The V gene is TRBV10-1, the J gene TRBJ2-3, with 7 bases lining up with TRBD2. V was pared by 0 bases and J by 0 bases, with 9 bases of the junction left unmatched. Germline V gives CDR1 WNHNN, CDR2 SYGVQD (reference sequence). This CDR3 has 18 amino acids. In DNA, the CDR3 is TGCGCCAGCAGTGAGTCGACTCTGACTAGCCGAAGCACAGATACGCAGTATTTT. Protein: CASSESTLTSRSTDTQYF.

The CDR3 DNA sequence: TGTGCCAGCAGCCCACCCCCGACGGGTTATGCGAGCTCCTACAATGAGCAGTTCTTC. This codes for CASSPPPTGYASSYNEQFF. The chain links TRBV14 to TRBJ2-1; D not certain. The V end was cut by 4 bases, the J end by 0 bases, with 22 bases between. Germline assignment: CDR1 SGHDN and CDR2 FVKESK. The CDR3 has 19 amino acids.

This clone has a single count. This chain connects TRBV4-1 to TRBJ1-2; D is uncertain. With 1 base removed from V and 7 bases from J, the gap between germline ends came to 7 bases. The length of the CDR3 is 12 residues. The germline V gene has CDR1 MGHRA and CDR2 YSYEKL. The DNA of the CDR3 is TGCGCCAGCAGCCAAGGGGCGGTTGGCTACACCTTC. This sequence encodes CASSQGAVGYTF.

This clone turned up a few times. V is TRBV20-1 and J is TRBJ1-1; D is unclear. This CDR3 comprises 13 residues. Germline values: CDR1 DFQATT, CDR2 SNEGSKA (reference sequence). V was shortened by 4 bases and J by 1 base, with 10 bases between the two germline ends. In DNA form, the CDR3 reads TGCAGTGCTAATGAACGGAGGAACACTGAAGCTTTCTTT. Amino acid sequence: CSANERRNTEAFF.

J is TRBJ2-1 and V is TRBV19; the D gene could be TRBD1 or TRBD2 (6 bases each). The V and J ends lost 6 bases and 7 bases respectively, with 19 bases between them. Germline CDR1 reads LNHDA; CDR2 reads SQIVND (reference sequence). There are 15 residues in the CDR3. The CDR3 loop reads CASSHRTRGGNEQFF. DNA of the CDR3: TGTGCCAGTAGCCATCGGACCCGAGGGGGGAATGAGCAGTTCTTC.

This chain joins TRBV7-2 and TRBJ2-5; 10 positions match TRBD2. J was trimmed by 2 bases and V by 1 base; bases with no gene match: 4. Germline V gene sequence: CDR1 SGHTA, CDR2 FQGNSA. This CDR3 spans 16 amino acids. The CDR3 sequence: CASSLVPSGSQETQYF. The CDR3 coding sequence is TGTGCCAGCAGCTTAGTCCCTAGCGGGAGTCAAGAGACCCAGTACTTC.